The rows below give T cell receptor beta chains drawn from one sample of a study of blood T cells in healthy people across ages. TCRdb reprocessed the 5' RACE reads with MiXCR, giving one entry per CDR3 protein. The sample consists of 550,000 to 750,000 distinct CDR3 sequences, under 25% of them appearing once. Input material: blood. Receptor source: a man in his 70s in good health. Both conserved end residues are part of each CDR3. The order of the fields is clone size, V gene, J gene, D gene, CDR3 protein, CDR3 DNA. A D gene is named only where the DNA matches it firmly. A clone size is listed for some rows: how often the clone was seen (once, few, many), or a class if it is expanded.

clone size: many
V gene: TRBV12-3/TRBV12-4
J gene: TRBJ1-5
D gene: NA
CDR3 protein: CASSLGRNQPQHF
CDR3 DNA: TGTGCCAGCAGTTTAGGGCGAAATCAGCCCCAGCATTTT

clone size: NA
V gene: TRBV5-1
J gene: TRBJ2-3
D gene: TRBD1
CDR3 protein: CASSRGTGTHWAQYF
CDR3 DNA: TGCGCCAGCAGCAGGGGGACAGGGACTCACTGGGCGCAGTATTTT

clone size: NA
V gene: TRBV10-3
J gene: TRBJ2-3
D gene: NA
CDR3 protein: CAISGSLEDTQYF
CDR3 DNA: TGTGCCATCAGTGGGTCTTTGGAAGATACGCAGTATTTT

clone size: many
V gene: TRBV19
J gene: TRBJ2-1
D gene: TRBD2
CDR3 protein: CASSITSGPYNEQFF
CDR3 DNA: TGTGCCAGTAGTATAACTAGCGGCCCCTACAATGAGCAGTTCTTC

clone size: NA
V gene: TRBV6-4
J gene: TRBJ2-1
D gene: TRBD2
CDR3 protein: CASSGREGSEQFF
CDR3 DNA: TGTGCCAGCAGTGGGCGGGAGGGGAGTGAGCAGTTCTTC

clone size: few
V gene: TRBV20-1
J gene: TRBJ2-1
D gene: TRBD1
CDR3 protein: CSAATGSYNEQFF
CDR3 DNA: TGCAGTGCCGCGACAGGGTCTTACAATGAGCAGTTCTTC

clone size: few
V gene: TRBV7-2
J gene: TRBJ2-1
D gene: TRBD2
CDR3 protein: CASSPPPLAGNEQFF
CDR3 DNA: TGTGCCAGCAGCCCACCCCCGTTAGCGGGTAATGAGCAGTTCTTC

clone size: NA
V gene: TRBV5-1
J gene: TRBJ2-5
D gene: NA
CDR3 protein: CASSWDITQETQYF
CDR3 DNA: TGCGCCAGCAGCTGGGACATCACCCAAGAGACCCAGTACTTC

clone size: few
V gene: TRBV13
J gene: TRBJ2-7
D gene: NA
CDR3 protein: CASRVRSGRSYEQYF
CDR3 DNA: TGTGCCAGCAGAGTTCGCTCTGGGAGATCATACGAGCAGTACTTC

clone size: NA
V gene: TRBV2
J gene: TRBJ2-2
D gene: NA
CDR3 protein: CASSERGGLFF
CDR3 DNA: TGTGCCAGCAGTGAACGAGGGGGGCTGTTTTTT

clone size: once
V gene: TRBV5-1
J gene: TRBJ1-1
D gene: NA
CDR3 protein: CASSLAGRQMNTEAFF
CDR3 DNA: TGCGCCAGCAGCTTGGCCGGACGCCAAATGAACACTGAAGCTTTCTTT

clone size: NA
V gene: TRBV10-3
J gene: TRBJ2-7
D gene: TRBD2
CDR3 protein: CASGLADYEQYF
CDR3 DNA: TGTGCCTCGGGACTAGCGGACTACGAGCAGTACTTC

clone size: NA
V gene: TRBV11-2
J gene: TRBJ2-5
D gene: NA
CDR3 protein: CASSLGWKETQYF
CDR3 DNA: TGTGCCAGCAGCTTGGGCTGGAAAGAGACCCAGTACTTC

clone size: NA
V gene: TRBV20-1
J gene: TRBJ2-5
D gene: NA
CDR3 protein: CSASKAGGETQYF
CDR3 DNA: TGCAGTGCTAGCAAAGCTGGGGGGGAGACCCAGTACTTC

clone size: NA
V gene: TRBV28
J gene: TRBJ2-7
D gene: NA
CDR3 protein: CPPAYEQYF
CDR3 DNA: TGTCCACCAGCCTACGAGCAGTACTTC

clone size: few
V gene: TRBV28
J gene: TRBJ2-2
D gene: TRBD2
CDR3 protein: CASSLGTSGRRYNTGELFF
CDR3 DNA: TGTGCCAGCAGTTTAGGGACTAGCGGGAGGAGGTATAACACCGGGGAGCTGTTTTTT

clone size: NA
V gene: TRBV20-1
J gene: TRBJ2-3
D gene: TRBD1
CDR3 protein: CSATTGQGVPDTQYF
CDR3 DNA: TGCAGTGCTACCACAGGACAGGGGGTCCCAGATACGCAGTATTTT

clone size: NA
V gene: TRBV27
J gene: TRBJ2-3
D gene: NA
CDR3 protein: CASSLSGNYRTDTQYF
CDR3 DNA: TGTGCCAGCAGTTTATCGGGGAACTACCGCACAGATACGCAGTATTTT

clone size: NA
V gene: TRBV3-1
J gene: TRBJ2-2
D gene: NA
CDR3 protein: CASSPGTPGTGELFF
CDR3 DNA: TGTGCCAGCAGCCCCGGGACCCCAGGGACCGGGGAGCTGTTTTTT

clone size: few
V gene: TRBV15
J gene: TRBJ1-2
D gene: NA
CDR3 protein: CATSRDGTVFNYGYTF
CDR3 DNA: TGTGCCACCAGCAGAGATGGTACAGTTTTTAACTATGGCTACACCTTC

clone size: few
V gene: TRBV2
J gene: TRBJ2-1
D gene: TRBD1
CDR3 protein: CASIGLQTGAIWNEQFF
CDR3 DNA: TGTGCCAGCATCGGGCTCCAGACAGGGGCAATATGGAATGAGCAGTTCTTC

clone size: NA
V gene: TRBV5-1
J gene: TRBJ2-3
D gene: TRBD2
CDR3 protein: CASSLGLATSEDTQYF
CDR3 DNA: TGCGCCAGCAGCTTGGGACTAGCGACCTCCGAGGATACGCAGTATTTT

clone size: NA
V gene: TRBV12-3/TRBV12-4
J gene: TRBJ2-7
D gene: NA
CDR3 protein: CASSLWDSYEQYF
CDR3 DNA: TGTGCCAGCAGTTTATGGGACTCCTACGAGCAGTACTTC

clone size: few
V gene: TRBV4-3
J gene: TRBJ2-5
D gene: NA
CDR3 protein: CASSQDRRQEETQYF
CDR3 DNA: TGCGCCAGCAGCCAAGATAGACGGCAGGAAGAGACCCAGTACTTC

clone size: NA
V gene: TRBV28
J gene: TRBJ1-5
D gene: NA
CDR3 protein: CASSLIYGEGQPQHF
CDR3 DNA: TGTGCCAGCAGTTTAATCTACGGAGAGGGACAGCCCCAGCATTTT

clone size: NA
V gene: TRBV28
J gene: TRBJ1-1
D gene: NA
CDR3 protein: CASSTSPGGVRTEAFF
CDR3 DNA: NA

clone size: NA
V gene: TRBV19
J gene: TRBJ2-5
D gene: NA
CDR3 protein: CASSIGVGETQYF
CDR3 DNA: TGTGCCAGTAGTATAGGAGTGGGAGAGACCCAGTACTTC

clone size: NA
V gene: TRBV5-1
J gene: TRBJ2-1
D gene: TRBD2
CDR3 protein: CASSLVSPGTSGNEQFF
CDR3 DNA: TGCGCCAGCAGCTTGGTATCACCCGGGACTAGCGGCAATGAGCAGTTCTTC

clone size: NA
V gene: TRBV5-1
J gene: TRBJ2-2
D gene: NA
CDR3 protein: CASSPRVGNTGELFF
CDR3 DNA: TGCGCCAGCAGCCCCCGAGTTGGCAACACCGGGGAGCTGTTTTTT

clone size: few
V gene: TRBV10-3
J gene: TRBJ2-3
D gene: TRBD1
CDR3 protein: CAIRGQDTDTQYF
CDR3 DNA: TGTGCCATCAGAGGACAGGACACAGATACGCAGTATTTT

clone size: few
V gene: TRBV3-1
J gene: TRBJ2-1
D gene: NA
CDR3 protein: CASSLRSDSYSYNEQFF
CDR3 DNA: TGTGCCAGCAGCCTCCGATCCGACAGTTACTCCTACAATGAGCAGTTCTTC

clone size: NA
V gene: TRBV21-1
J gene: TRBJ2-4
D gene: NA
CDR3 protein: CASSKSQARRGNIQYF
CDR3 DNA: TGTGCCAGCAGCAAGTCGCAGGCCCGCAGGGGGAACATTCAGTACTTC

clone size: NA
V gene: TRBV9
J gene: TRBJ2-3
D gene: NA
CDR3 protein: CASSDQYTDTQYF
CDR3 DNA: TGTGCCAGCAGCGACCAGTACACAGATACGCAGTATTTT

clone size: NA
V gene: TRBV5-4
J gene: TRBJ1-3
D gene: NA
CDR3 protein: CARSLDGSGNTIYF
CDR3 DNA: TGTGCCCGCAGCTTGGACGGCTCTGGGAACACCATATATTTT

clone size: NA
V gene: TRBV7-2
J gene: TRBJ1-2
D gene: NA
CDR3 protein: CASSLVWNSNYGYTF
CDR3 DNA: TGTGCCAGCAGCTTAGTGTGGAATTCTAACTATGGCTACACCTTC

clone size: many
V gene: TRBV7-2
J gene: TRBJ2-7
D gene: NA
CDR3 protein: CASSLDGAFYEQYF
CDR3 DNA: TGTGCCAGCAGCTTAGATGGGGCATTCTACGAGCAGTACTTC

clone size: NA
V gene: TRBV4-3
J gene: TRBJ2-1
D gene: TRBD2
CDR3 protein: CASSQLAGPSYNEQFF
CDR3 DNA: TGCGCCAGCAGCCAACTAGCGGGTCCTTCCTACAATGAGCAGTTCTTC